Listed below are T cell receptor beta chains from one sample, sequenced in a study of blood T cell repertoires in COVID-19. TCRdb's table, derived via immunoSEQ multiplex PCR, lists solely in-frame clones and lacks some. Of 8,000 or so clones detected, around nine tenths appear once; the ten largest clones hold 6.9%. Sequencing used peripheral blood. These receptors originate from a woman aged 45-65 years with active or convalescent COVID-19. CDR3s include the opening cysteine and the closing phenylalanine or tryptophan. Fields, in order: J gene, clone size, V gene, D gene, CDR3 DNA, CDR3 protein. The D gene is left open where the match is weak. The size of a clone is reported for some rows only, either as once, few or many, or as a class for expanded clones.

>TRBJ2-6|-|TRBV28|-
TGTGCCAGCAGTCTCCATTTCAGCTCTGGGGCCAACGTCCTGACTTTC
CASSLHFSSGANVLTF
>TRBJ2-7|once|TRBV7-2|TRBD2
TGTGCCAGCAGCTTAACTAGCGGGAGTATCTACGAGCAGTACTTC
CASSLTSGSIYEQYF
>TRBJ2-7|once|TRBV28|-
TGTGCCAGCAGTTTAGGAGGGGCCGAGCAGTACTTC
CASSLGGAEQYF
>TRBJ2-7|-|TRBV27|TRBD1
TGTGCCAGCAGTCCACGGACAGGGAGGACCTACGAGCAGTACTTC
CASSPRTGRTYEQYF
>TRBJ2-7|-|TRBV5-1|TRBD2
TGCGCCAGCAGGCAGGGGGGACTAGCGGCAGGACTACACGAGCAGTACTTC
CASRQGGLAAGLHEQYF
>TRBJ2-1|-|TRBV5-1|-
TGCGCCAGCAGCTTGTGGGGGCTCGATGAGCAGTTCTTC
CASSLWGLDEQFF
>TRBJ1-4|-|TRBV10-2|TRBD1
TGCGCCAGCCATGACAGGGTGAGGGAAAAACTGTTTTTT
CASHDRVREKLFF
>TRBJ1-2|-|TRBV5-1|-
TGCGCCAGCAGGAGTACGGTAAACTATGGCTACACCTTC
CASRSTVNYGYTF
>TRBJ2-5|-|TRBV2|-
TGTGCCAGCAGCCCGGGACTGCAAGAGACCCAGTACTTC
CASSPGLQETQYF
>TRBJ2-7|few|TRBV29-1|TRBD1
TGCAGCGTTGAAGATCGGACAGGCCACTACGAGCAGTACTTC
CSVEDRTGHYEQYF
>TRBJ1-2|-|TRBV9|TRBD1
TGTGCCAGCAGCGCAGACGACAGGGGTCGGTATGGCTACACCTTC
CASSADDRGRYGYTF
>TRBJ2-1|-|TRBV19|TRBD2
TGTGCCAGTAGATCGGGAGGGGGGGACCGGAGTGAGCAGTTCTTC
CASRSGGGDRSEQFF
>TRBJ2-7|-|TRBV10-3|-
TGTGCCACGCTAAACGGTGGAGTTGACTACGAGCAGTACTTC
CATLNGGVDYEQYF
>TRBJ2-7|-|TRBV4-2|TRBD2
TGTGCCAGCAGCCCGAGATGGCGGGGGAAGGCAATCTACGAGCAGTACTTC
CASSPRWRGKAIYEQYF
>TRBJ2-1|-|TRBV15|TRBD2
TGTGCCACCAGCGCCGGACTAGCGGGAGGCTTATACAATGAGCAGTTCTTC
CATSAGLAGGLYNEQFF
>TRBJ1-5|-|TRBV28|-
TGTGCCAGCAGTTTATTGGGGAACTACAGGGTGAGTCAGCCCCAGCATTTT
CASSLLGNYRVSQPQHF
>TRBJ2-7|-|TRBV6-2/TRBV6-3|-
TGTGCCAGCAGTTACTCAGCAGGGCACCCTTCCTACGAGCAGTACTTC
CASSYSAGHPSYEQYF
>TRBJ2-3|-|TRBV7-2|TRBD1
TGTGCCAGCAGCTTAGAAGGACAGGGACCAGATACGCAGTATTTT
CASSLEGQGPDTQYF
>TRBJ1-1|-|TRBV6-5|-
TGTGCCAGCAGTTCGACTTACACTGAAGCTTTCTTT
CASSSTYTEAFF
>TRBJ1-5|once|TRBV4-2|-
TGTGCCAGCAGCCAAGGAGGTATCCTCCGTGGGCAGCCCCAGCATTTT
CASSQGGILRGQPQHF
>TRBJ2-2|few|TRBV7-2|TRBD2
TGTGCCAGCAGCTTGAATCCAGGACTAGGTTATAGCACCGGGGAGCTGTTTTTT
CASSLNPGLGYSTGELFF
>TRBJ2-2|-|TRBV6-2/TRBV6-3|-
TGTGCCAGCAGTGGGCAGGGCTCTGCCGGGGAGCTGTTTTTT
CASSGQGSAGELFF
>TRBJ1-4|-|TRBV6-6|TRBD1
TGTGCCAGCAGTTACCGCGGGACAGGGGCTGAAAAACTGTTTTTT
CASSYRGTGAEKLFF
>TRBJ1-1|-|TRBV29-1|-
TGCAGCGTTATCCCGGGGTTGAACACTGAAGCTTTCTTT
CSVIPGLNTEAFF
>TRBJ1-1|-|TRBV7-9|-
TGTGCCAGCAGCTGGACTGGCTCAATGAACACTGAAGCTTTCTTT
CASSWTGSMNTEAFF
>TRBJ1-2|-|TRBV6-4|-
TGTGCCAGCAGTGAGGACAGAAAGGATGGCTACACCTTC
CASSEDRKDGYTF
>TRBJ2-1|-|TRBV28|-
TGTGCCAGCAGTTTTTCACTGGGCCCGTACAATGAGCAGTTCTTC
CASSFSLGPYNEQFF
>TRBJ2-1|-|TRBV9|TRBD2
TGTGCCAGCAGCCGGGCTAGCGGGTACAATGAGCAGTTCTTC
CASSRASGYNEQFF
>TRBJ2-7|-|TRBV28|-
TGTGCCAGCAGTTTAGATTCACCGACTTCGGACTCAAGGCCCTACGAGCAGTACTTC
CASSLDSPTSDSRPYEQYF
>TRBJ1-1|-|TRBV29-1|-
TGCAGCGTTGAGGGCCAGGTTGGCACTGAAGCTTTCTTT
CSVEGQVGTEAFF
>TRBJ1-2|-|TRBV30|TRBD1
TGTGCCTGGGGGGGCCTCGGGACAGCTAACTATGGCTACACCTTC
CAWGGLGTANYGYTF
>TRBJ2-6|-|TRBV9|TRBD1
TGTGCCAGCAGCGAAGGGACAGTTGGGGCCAACGTCCTGACTTTC
CASSEGTVGANVLTF
>TRBJ1-2|-|TRBV2|TRBD1
TGTGCCAGCAGTGGTGGACAGGGCAACTATGGCTACACCTTC
CASSGGQGNYGYTF
>TRBJ1-1|-|TRBV12-3/TRBV12-4|-
TGTGCCAGCACCGGGGGGCCCACTGAAGCTTTCTTT
CASTGGPTEAFF
>TRBJ1-2|-|TRBV15|-
TGTGCCACCAGTGGAGCTAACTATGGCTACACCTTC
CATSGANYGYTF
>TRBJ2-2|-|TRBV27|-
TGTGCCAGCAGTTGGACAACTCCGAACACCGGGGAGCTGTTTTTT
CASSWTTPNTGELFF
>TRBJ2-7|-|TRBV5-6|-
TGTGCCAGCAGCTTATTAACTAGCAACCCCTACGAGCAGTACTTC
CASSLLTSNPYEQYF
>TRBJ2-1|few|TRBV6-6|TRBD2
TGTGCCAGCAGCGCTACGCTCGCGGGGGAGTACAATGAGCAGTTCTTC
CASSATLAGEYNEQFF
>TRBJ2-2|-|TRBV7-8|TRBD2
TGTGCCAGCAGGGCAATAGCGGGGGCCGCGAACACCGGGGAGCTGTTTTTT
CASRAIAGAANTGELFF
>TRBJ2-5|-|TRBV6-5|TRBD2
TGTGCCAGCAGGGTTTTAGGACTAGCGCAAGAGACCCAGTACTTC
CASRVLGLAQETQYF
>TRBJ2-6|-|TRBV6-4|-
TGTGCCAGCAGTAAACCGGGACATTTCTCTGGGGCCAACGTCCTGACTTTC
CASSKPGHFSGANVLTF
>TRBJ1-5|-|TRBV6-1|TRBD1
TGTGCCAGCAGTGAATCTCTCCGCGGGCAGGGGGCGCGGGGCAATCAGCCCCAGCATTTT
CASSESLRGQGARGNQPQHF
>TRBJ2-3|once|TRBV9|-
TGTGCCAGCAGCGCGATCTACTTAGATACGCAGTATTTT
CASSAIYLDTQYF
>TRBJ2-4|-|TRBV6-5|TRBD1
TGTGCCAGTGGACAGGGTATGAACATTCAGTACTTC
CASGQGMNIQYF
>TRBJ2-5|-|TRBV9|TRBD1
TGTGCCAGCAGCGTAGAGAGGGGGCGAGAGACCCAGTACTTC
CASSVERGRETQYF
>TRBJ1-6|-|TRBV7-9|-
TGTGCCAGCAGCGAGGGGGGGCCGAATTCACCCCTCCACTTT
CASSEGGPNSPLHF
>TRBJ2-1|-|TRBV6-6|-
TGTGCCAGCAGCCGCGGGGCAGCCGGGGAGCAGTTCTTC
CASSRGAAGEQFF
>TRBJ1-2|-|TRBV4-2|-
TGTGCCAGCAGCCAGGGAACCTCACAGGACCCGGCTAATGGCTACACCTTC
CASSQGTSQDPANGYTF
>TRBJ2-7|-|TRBV7-2|-
TGTGCCAGCAGCTTAGATGCAGGTGACTCCTACGAGCAGTACTTC
CASSLDAGDSYEQYF
>TRBJ1-2|-|TRBV30|-
TGTGCCTGGATTCCCCTAGGGGGGGCCAACCTCTTC
CAWIPLGGANLF
>TRBJ2-3|-|TRBV28|TRBD2
TGTGCCAGCAGTTTGCAAGCGGGAGGGAGCACAGATACGCAGTATTTT
CASSLQAGGSTDTQYF
>TRBJ1-6|-|TRBV14|TRBD1
TGTGCCAGCAGCCCTTCGGGACAGGGGGATTCACCCCTCCACTTT
CASSPSGQGDSPLHF
>TRBJ2-1|-|TRBV28|TRBD2
TGTGCCAGCAGTCTACTAGCGGGAGGGTTCAATGAGCAGTTCTTC
CASSLLAGGFNEQFF
>TRBJ2-1|-|TRBV11-3|TRBD2
TGTGCCAGCAGCTTAGCTAGTGGACTAGCGGACAATGAGCAGTTCTTC
CASSLASGLADNEQFF
>TRBJ2-4|-|TRBV4-3|-
TGCGCCAGCAGCCAAGATCAAAGTAGTGCCGCCAAAAACATTCAGTACTTC
CASSQDQSSAAKNIQYF
>TRBJ1-5|-|TRBV4-1|-
TGCGCCAGCAGGCCTGGCCCCACGGGGGTTCGGGGCAATCAGCCCCAGCATTTT
CASRPGPTGVRGNQPQHF